Listed here are 14 T cell receptor beta chains from one sample, sequenced in a study of blood T cell repertoires in COVID-19 (dated by TCRdb to the early 2020s). Libraries were prepared through the immunoSEQ multiplex PCR assay. The table comes from immuneACCESS by way of TCRdb, which keeps in-frame sequences with V and J called. Part of the clones is missing from these tables; in studies checked, under half for an unresolved V gene and the rest for unknown reasons. This sample lists about 240,000 clones; 82% were detected once. 3.4% of the sample rests with the top ten. The sequencing sample was made of peripheral blood. These receptors were obtained from a woman aged 18-29 years with acute or convalescent COVID-19.

The chain is built from TRBV12-3 or TRBV12-4 and TRBJ2-2; possible D gene TRBD2, 6 bases. This CDR3 is 13 amino acids long. V lost 8 bases, J lost 4 bases, and 11 bases lay in between. In nucleotides, the CDR3 is TGTGCCAGCGGGGCGGGGATCACCGGGGAGCTGTTTTTT. Amino acid sequence: CASGAGITGELFF.

This clone occurred once. The gene calls are TRBV4-3 and TRBJ2-1, with 9 bases fitting TRBD1. Losses at the gene ends were 4 bases for V and 6 bases for J; bases not matched to a gene: 7. Germline CDR1 is LGHNA and CDR2 is YSLEER. The CDR3 sequence is 15 residues long. CDR3 sequence (DNA): TGCGCCAGCAGCCGAGGACAGGGGCTGGCCAATGAGCAGTTCTTC. It codes for CASSRGQGLANEQFF.

V is TRBV28 and J is TRBJ1-2, with unresolved D. Germline loops: CDR1 MDHEN, CDR2 SYDVKM. V was clipped by 5 bases and J by 5 bases, with 12 bases between them. The CDR3 runs 13 residues. Here the CDR3 reads CASSPTGFYGYTF. The CDR3 DNA reads as TGTGCCAGCAGTCCCACGGGTTTTTATGGCTACACCTTC.

The chain uses TRBV6-1 and TRBJ1-5, with TRBD1 as a possible D gene (6 bases). The CDR3 runs to 14 residues. The ends were cut back, 1 base at V and 4 bases at J, with 8 bases in the middle. Germline V gives CDR1 MNHNS, CDR2 SASEGT. CDR3 sequence: CASSEGTENQPQHF. DNA of the CDR3: TGTGCCAGCAGTGAAGGGACAGAGAATCAGCCCCAGCATTTT.

V usage is TRBV3-1 (or the pseudogene TRBV3-2) and J usage is TRBJ2-1; TRBD2 agrees at 10 bases. Germline CDR1 LGHDT, CDR2 YNNKEL (reference sequence). V shed 6 bases and J 2 bases; nucleotides not matched to a gene: 4. The CDR3 totals 15 residues. This CDR3 is CASSWTSGAYNEQFF. DNA of the CDR3: TGTGCCAGCAGTTGGACTAGCGGAGCCTACAATGAGCAGTTCTTC.

This chain uses TRBV7-2 with TRBJ2-5, with TRBD2 matching over 12 bases. After removal of 1 base from V and 6 bases from J, the junction contained 9 bases not matched to a gene. The germline CDR1 and CDR2 sequences are SGHTA and FQGNSA. CDR3 size: 17 residues. The CDR3 region has the DNA TGTGCCAGCAGCTTAGTGACTAGCGGGGGCCCCGGTCAGACCCAGTACTTC. Translation: CASSLVTSGGPGQTQYF.

V gene TRBV5-5 combines with J gene TRBJ2-3; possibly TRBD1 for D (6 bases). CDR1 is SGHKS, CDR2 YYEKEE, per germline (reference sequence). The length of the CDR3 is 14 residues. Trimming stripped 1 base from V and 6 bases from J, with 12 bases between. Here the CDR3 reads CASSLRGSGDTQYF. The CDR3 coding sequence is TGTGCCAGCAGCTTGAGGGGGAGTGGCGATACGCAGTATTTT.

The chain combines TRBV7-9 with TRBJ2-5; possibly TRBD1 for D (5 bases). CDR3 length equals 14 residues. V was clipped by 5 bases and J by 4 bases, with 14 bases between them. CDR1 is SEHNR and CDR2 is FQNEAQ in the germline V gene (reference sequence). CDR3 protein: CASSLPRARETQYF. The CDR3 DNA follows: TGTGCCAGCAGCCTCCCCAGGGCAAGAGAGACCCAGTACTTC.

The J gene is TRBJ1-1, the V gene TRBV7-8, with a possible D match to TRBD1 (6 bases). Per germline, CDR1 SGHVS and CDR2 FQNEAQ. The length of the CDR3 is 15 residues. V shed 6 bases and J shed 2 bases, with 16 bases lying between them. CDR3 region: CASRDWGGRNTEAFF. The CDR3 DNA reads TGTGCCAGCAGGGATTGGGGGGGGCGAAACACTGAAGCTTTCTTT.

This clone occurred a few times. The rearrangement uses TRBV5-1 and TRBJ2-5, with D perhaps matching TRBD1 (5 bases). V was shortened by 0 bases and J by 5 bases, with 17 bases between the two germline ends. The CDR3 spans 16 residues. Germline-derived CDR1 and CDR2 are SGHRS and YFSETQ. Here the CDR3 DNA reads TGCGCCAGCAGCTTGGGGCAGGGTTGGGTTTCGGAGACCCAGTACTTC. This encodes CASSLGQGWVSETQYF.

The J gene is TRBJ1-2, the V gene TRBV5-6; D is uncertain. V shed 3 bases and J shed 3 bases, with 6 bases lying between them. Germline V gene data show CDR1 as SGHDT and CDR2 as YYEEEE. The CDR3 length is 12 residues. CDR3 DNA: TGTGCCAGCAGCTCCTTTGACTATGGCTACACCTTC. Amino acids: CASSSFDYGYTF.

CDR3 bases: TGTGCCAGCAGCTGGACTTCCCTAGCCAAAAACATTCAGTACTTC. As protein: CASSWTSLAKNIQYF. The chain uses TRBV5-8 and TRBJ2-4, with D possibly being TRBD2 (5 bases). The V and J ends lost 3 bases and 0 bases respectively, with 10 bases between them. The V gene's germline CDR1 is SGHTS and CDR2 YDEGEE. This CDR3 is built from 15 residues.

This sequence joins TRBV6-5 and TRBJ2-2, with TRBD1 matching over 8 bases. The CDR3 extends over 12 amino acids. Trimming cost V 6 bases and J 11 bases; bases outside gene matches: 5. In germline, CDR1 is MNHEY, CDR2 SVGAGI. The CDR3 DNA reads as TGTGCCAGCAGGCAGGGGGCGGCAGAGCTGTTTTTT. Translating gives CASRQGAAELFF.

Comment on this clone: Other nucleotide sequences in the sample specify the same CDR3. The V call is TRBV19, the J call TRBJ1-3; D possibly corresponds to TRBD1 (5 bases). Trimming left V 9 bases short and J 0 bases short, with 12 bases between. CDR1 is LNHDA and CDR2 is SQIVND in the germline V gene (reference sequence). This CDR3 has 14 residues. CDR3 region: CASSHRLSGNTIYF. For the CDR3, the DNA is TGTGCCAGCAGTCACAGGCTCTCTGGAAACACCATATATTTT.